This TCR beta chain came from a study of T cells in Graves' hyperthyroidism and ophthalmopathy. The CDR3 sequence is 13 residues long. Trimming left V 0 bases short and J 3 bases short, with 9 bases between. Germline V gene data show CDR1 as DFQATT and CDR2 as SNEGSKA (reference sequence). Regions amplified from RNA transcripts were the TCR beta CDR3 regions. HTBI primers were employed in a first-round RT-PCR of the TCR CDR3. TCRdb recomputed calls from the multiplex PCR reads with MiXCR, one row per CDR3 protein. The repertoire holds 450,000 to 650,000 distinct CDR3 sequences, with 17% as singletons.

The sequencing sample was made of blood. This receptor was taken from a woman between 18 and 29 years old with Graves' ophthalmopathy. V gene TRBV20-1 combines with J gene TRBJ2-7; D call uncertain. Here the CDR3 DNA reads TGCAGTGCTAGAGATGAGAACAGCTACGAGCAGTACTTC. Encoded protein: CSARDENSYEQYF.